The 5 T cell receptor beta chains below all came from one sample that was sequenced in a study of shared clonotypes between healthy human individuals. Profiling relied on immunoSEQ multiplex PCR, and the TCRdb table lists in-frame clones only, not all of them. The sample has around 610,000 clones, roughly 96% seen once; the top ten hold roughly 0.1%. Naive CD8 cells, CD45RO-negative and positively selected for CCR7, excluded terminally differentiated effector memory CD45RA+ cells. The sequencing input was naive CD8+ T cells sorted from blood. These receptors were taken from a woman aged 25 to 39 in good health.

The rearrangement joins TRBV6-1 to TRBJ2-7, with TRBD2 as a possible D gene (5 bases). CDR3 length: 14 amino acids. The germline V and J ends were trimmed by 3 bases and 6 bases, with 15 bases remaining between them. Germline CDR1 is MNHNS and CDR2 is SASEGT. The CDR3 DNA reads TGTGCCAGCAGTGATCGGAGGTCCCCCGGCGAGCAGTACTTC. Protein product: CASSDRRSPGEQYF.

The V and J genes are TRBV27 and TRBJ2-3; TRBD2 aligns across 8 bases. Germline CDR1 MNHEY, CDR2 SMNVEV (reference sequence). This CDR3 has 15 residues. The V gene end was trimmed by 3 bases and the J gene end by 1 base; junction bases not matched to a gene: 3. The CDR3 loop is CASSFELAGTDTQYF. The CDR3 bases are TGTGCCAGCAGTTTTGAACTAGCGGGCACAGATACGCAGTATTTT.

The rearrangement joins TRBV5-6 to TRBJ2-5, with a tentative D call TRBD2 (5 bases). V shed 3 bases and J shed 0 bases, with 15 bases lying between them. Germline V gene lookup returns CDR1 SGHDT and CDR2 YYEEEE. The CDR3 loop spans 16 amino acids. The CDR3 protein is CASSYGLPEYQETQYF. The CDR3 DNA sequence: TGTGCCAGCAGCTACGGACTCCCCGAGTACCAAGAGACCCAGTACTTC.

V gene TRBV27 combines with J gene TRBJ2-1, with D uncertain. This CDR3 comprises 15 residues. Trimming cost V 6 bases and J 0 bases, with 12 bases left between them. Germline V gives CDR1 MNHEY, CDR2 SMNVEV (reference sequence). The CDR3 DNA follows: TGTGCCAGCAGGTCCCGCAGGAGCTCCTACAATGAGCAGTTCTTC. Its protein is CASRSRRSSYNEQFF.

The J gene is TRBJ2-7, the V gene TRBV27; D remains unclear. The ends were cut back, 0 bases at V and 2 bases at J, with 11 bases in the middle. This CDR3 spans 15 amino acids. Germline CDR1 and CDR2: MNHEY and SMNVEV (reference sequence). CDR3 loop: CASSLSVGNTYEQYF. In nucleotides, the CDR3 is TGTGCCAGCAGTTTATCTGTCGGCAACACCTACGAGCAGTACTTC.